This T cell receptor (beta chain) came from a study of shared clonotypes between healthy human individuals. Study-wide background: The study enrolled two women and three men aged 18 to 49.

Germline CDR1 SGHVS, CDR2 FQNEAQ. V lost 5 bases to trimming and J lost 6 bases; unmatched junction nucleotides: 15. The CDR3 runs 16 residues. This clone has at least ten counts. Its antigen remains unknown. The method was immunoSEQ multiplex PCR; TCRdb's version includes in-frame clones alone and lacks a portion of them. The data contain under 600,000 clones, roughly four fifths of them singletons. General study findings and limits: Sampling involved blood alone; tissue repertoires likely differ.

Material for sequencing was PBMCs. This chain uses TRBV7-8 with TRBJ1-2, with TRBD1 matching over 7 bases. This TCR was sampled from a woman aged 40 to 50 in good health. Some clones in this sample may be carry-over from other donors' samples. CDR3 nucleotides: TGTGCCAGCAGCCAGGACAGGACGGGAATTCATCATGGCTACACCTTC. This sequence encodes CASSQDRTGIHHGYTF.